What follows are 16 T cell receptor beta chains derived from one specimen sequenced in a study of cytomegalovirus exposure and HLA in healthy donors. The primer mix had 60 Vbeta and 13 Jbeta primers. The protocol was immunoSEQ multiplex PCR, while the TCRdb copy is restricted to in-frame clones and leaves out a portion. The sample shows some 98,000 clones, approximately 76% of them seen only once. The sample comprised PBMCs. These receptors were taken from a man in his forties or fifties in good health and CMV-seronegative.

The chain links TRBV4-2 to TRBJ1-3, with D possibly being TRBD1 (6 bases). CDR1 and CDR2 from the germline V gene are LGHNA and YNFKEQ. V dropped 0 bases and J dropped 0 bases, with 12 bases sitting between them. This CDR3 comprises 17 residues. The CDR3 DNA reads as TGTGCCAGCAGCCAAGATGAGGGGGTCCTCTCTGGAAACACCATATATTTT. The encoded protein is CASSQDEGVLSGNTIYF.

The chain is built from TRBV5-8 and TRBJ1-4; 8 bases line up with TRBD1. This CDR3 has 17 amino acids. Germline-derived CDR1 and CDR2 are SGHTS and YDEGEE. The trim removed 3 bases at V and 8 bases at J, leaving 15 bases unmatched. The CDR3 protein is CASSSARATGAGEKLFF. Written as DNA, the CDR3 is TGTGCCAGCAGCTCGGCGAGGGCGACAGGGGCGGGCGAAAAACTGTTTTTT.

This clone was observed once. The gene calls are TRBV10-3 and TRBJ1-1; D call uncertain. Per germline, CDR1 ENHRY and CDR2 SYGVKD. V gave up 5 bases and J gave up 1 base, with 8 bases separating them. CDR3 length: 13 amino acids. The CDR3 nucleotides read TGTGCCATCAGTCGACCGGGGAACACTGAAGCTTTCTTT. Amino acid sequence: CAISRPGNTEAFF.

This clone was seen a few times. The chain employs TRBV7-2 and TRBJ1-1, with D perhaps matching TRBD1 (5 bases). Germline CDR1 is SGHTA and CDR2 is FQGNSA. Trimming cost V 6 bases and J 7 bases, with 12 bases left between them. This CDR3 is built from 12 residues. CDR3: CASSYRQLEAFF. The CDR3 DNA is TGTGCCAGCAGTTACCGACAGCTTGAAGCTTTCTTT.

J is TRBJ2-4 and V is TRBV27; maybe TRBD1 (5 bases). This CDR3 is built from 17 residues. Germline CDR1 is MNHEY and CDR2 is SMNVEV (reference sequence). Trimming left V 5 bases short and J 0 bases short, with 17 bases between. CDR3 bases: TGTGCCAGCAGTCTAACCTACAGGATTCTAGCCAAAAACATTCAGTACTTC. Its translation: CASSLTYRILAKNIQYF.

This chain connects TRBV21-1 to TRBJ2-1; TRBD2 is the table's D call and was not checked against the DNA. TRBV21-1 has pseudogene status. The CDR3 extends over 17 amino acids. The CDR3 DNA reads as TGTGCCAGCAGCAAAGAGAGCGGGAGGGATTCCTACAATGAGCAGTTCTTC. Encoded protein: CASSKESGRDSYNEQFF.

This clone was seen only a few times. CDR3 loop: CASSFAGNYGYTF. The CDR3 DNA sequence: TGTGCCAGCAGTTTCGCAGGGAACTATGGCTACACCTTC. The V gene is TRBV6-6, the J gene TRBJ1-2; maybe TRBD1 (5 bases). Per the germline V gene, CDR1 is MNHNY and CDR2 is SVGAGI (reference sequence). The CDR3 has 13 residues. V shed 4 bases and J shed 2 bases, with 8 bases lying between them.

This clone was found a few times. CDR3 residues: CASSLTRYEQYF. The CDR3 nucleotides read TGTGCCAGCAGTTTGACTCGTTACGAGCAGTACTTC. V and J are TRBV28 and TRBJ2-7; unclear D gene. V lost 3 bases, J lost 4 bases, and 7 bases lay in between. There are 12 residues in the CDR3. CDR1 is MDHEN, CDR2 SYDVKM, per germline.

The chain employs TRBV6-1 and TRBJ2-6, with D maybe TRBD2 (7 bases). CDR1 is MNHNS, CDR2 SASEGT, per germline. The CDR3 consists of 15 residues. The V gene lost 6 bases and the J gene lost 2 bases, with 11 bases spanning the gap. The CDR3 DNA follows: TGTGCCAGCAGCGTAGGGGGGGCTGGGGCCAACGTCCTGACTTTC. Protein product: CASSVGGAGANVLTF.

The chain is built from TRBV28 and TRBJ2-1; TRBD2 matches at 8 bases. The germline V gene encodes CDR1 MDHEN and CDR2 SYDVKM. The CDR3 totals 15 residues. V dropped 2 bases and J dropped 5; count of bases not matched to a gene: 5. The CDR3 here is CASSLMLAGNNEQFF. Written as DNA, the CDR3 is TGTGCCAGCAGTTTAATGTTAGCGGGGAACAATGAGCAGTTCTTC.

The gene calls are TRBV28 and TRBJ2-2; D not certain. The V gene lost 5 bases and the J gene lost 3 bases, with 10 bases spanning the gap. Germline-derived CDR1 and CDR2 are MDHEN and SYDVKM. The CDR3 length is 14 residues. CDR3 region: CASSPAVYTGELFF. The CDR3 coding sequence is TGTGCCAGCAGTCCCGCAGTGTACACCGGGGAGCTGTTTTTT.

V usage is TRBV4-3 and J usage is TRBJ2-7; a weak D match, TRBD1 (5 bases). This CDR3 is built from 17 residues. In germline, CDR1 is LGHNA, CDR2 YSLEER. The V and J ends lost 4 bases and 3 bases respectively, with 22 bases between them. Written as DNA, the CDR3 is TGCGCCAGCAGCCGCAAAACTCCGATAGCCCAGGGCTACGAGCAGTACTTC. This codes for CASSRKTPIAQGYEQYF.

The chain carries TRBV27 and TRBJ2-1; D remains ambiguous. Trimming left V 5 bases short and J 12 bases short, with 14 bases between. The V gene's germline CDR1 is MNHEY and CDR2 SMNVEV (reference sequence). CDR3 length equals 12 residues. In nucleotides, the CDR3 is TGTGCCAGCAGTCCTACCCTAGGATCGCAGTTCTTC. It translates to CASSPTLGSQFF.

This chain joins TRBV6-5 and TRBJ1-1; 7 nucleotides align to TRBD1. V was pared by 10 bases and J by 0 bases, with 11 bases of the junction left unmatched. This CDR3 is 15 amino acids long. Per the germline V gene, CDR1 is MNHEY and CDR2 is SVGAGI. The CDR3 DNA reads as TGTGCCACCAATCCTCAGGGGGTCTTGAACACTGAAGCTTTCTTT. Translation: CATNPQGVLNTEAFF.

The gene calls are TRBV7-9 and TRBJ2-4; D not certain. Deletions cut 4 bases from V and 7 bases from J, with 20 bases between. Germline V lookup: CDR1 SEHNR, CDR2 FQNEAQ (reference sequence). The CDR3 consists of 16 residues. CDR3 sequence: CASSSSTKAAGNIQYF. The CDR3 nucleotides are TGTGCCAGCAGCTCCTCGACGAAGGCGGCTGGGAACATTCAGTACTTC.

The V gene is TRBV18, the J gene TRBJ1-1; possible D gene TRBD1, 5 bases. The CDR3 consists of 14 residues. In germline, CDR1 is KGHSH, CDR2 LQKENI. The V and J ends lost 6 bases and 6 bases respectively, with 17 bases between them. CDR3 protein: CASSPTGGYPEAFF. CDR3 nucleotide sequence: TGTGCCAGCTCCCCGACGGGGGGATATCCTGAAGCTTTCTTT.